This is a list of T cell receptor beta chains from one sample in a study of T cell changes during pregnancy in multiple sclerosis. The repertoire was sequenced with immunoSEQ multiplex PCR; TCRdb's copy has only in-frame clones and lacks some. The profile covers 75,000 to 95,000 clones, with 80% to 95% appearing a single time and 1.5% to 2% taken by the ten largest. Sequenced material: peripheral blood, taken in the first trimester of pregnancy. Source of these receptors: a female donor in good health, enrolled as a control in a pregnancy study. Each CDR3 is given with its conserved first and last residue. Each record gives: V gene, clone size, J gene, D gene, CDR3 protein, CDR3 DNA. D genes are given only for firm matches. Clone sizes are given selectively: once, few, many, or a class where the clone is expanded.

v_call: TRBV7-9; clone_size: once; j_call: TRBJ1-4; d_call: .; cdr3_aa: CASSRGAGDLTNEKLFF; cdr3_nt: TGTGCCAGCAGCCGCGGGGCAGGCGATCTAACTAATGAAAAACTGTTTTTT
v_call: TRBV10-3; clone_size: .; j_call: TRBJ2-3; d_call: .; cdr3_aa: CAISGIQAQQTDTQYF; cdr3_nt: TGTGCCATCAGTGGGATACAGGCGCAACAAACAGATACGCAGTATTTT
v_call: TRBV9; clone_size: .; j_call: TRBJ1-2; d_call: .; cdr3_aa: CASSVVAGAGYTF; cdr3_nt: TGTGCCAGCAGCGTAGTAGCGGGGGCCGGCTACACCTTC
v_call: TRBV6-1; clone_size: .; j_call: TRBJ1-1; d_call: TRBD1; cdr3_aa: CASNPGQLMNTEAFF; cdr3_nt: TGTGCCAGCAATCCGGGACAGCTCATGAACACTGAAGCTTTCTTT
v_call: TRBV19; clone_size: .; j_call: TRBJ1-2; d_call: .; cdr3_aa: CASTSRQAMNGYTF; cdr3_nt: TGTGCCAGTACCTCCCGGCAGGCCATGAATGGCTACACCTTC
v_call: TRBV5-6; clone_size: .; j_call: TRBJ1-6; d_call: TRBD1; cdr3_aa: CASSLFGGTVNSPLHF; cdr3_nt: TGTGCCAGCAGCTTGTTCGGCGGGACAGTTAATTCACCCCTCCACTTT
v_call: TRBV7-2; clone_size: .; j_call: TRBJ1-1; d_call: .; cdr3_aa: CASSSPFDLSTEAFF; cdr3_nt: TGTGCCAGCAGCTCTCCTTTCGATCTATCTACTGAAGCTTTCTTT
v_call: TRBV4-3; clone_size: .; j_call: TRBJ1-5; d_call: TRBD1; cdr3_aa: CASSQFTGAGQPQHF; cdr3_nt: TGCGCCAGCAGCCAATTTACAGGGGCCGGTCAGCCCCAGCATTTT
v_call: TRBV5-5; clone_size: once; j_call: TRBJ2-7; d_call: TRBD2; cdr3_aa: CASSLSLAGDRYF; cdr3_nt: TGTGCCAGCAGCTTGAGCCTAGCGGGGGATCGGTACTTC
v_call: TRBV4-1; clone_size: .; j_call: TRBJ2-1; d_call: .; cdr3_aa: CASSQMVQARNEQFF; cdr3_nt: TGCGCCAGCAGCCAAATGGTACAGGCTCGGAATGAGCAGTTCTTC
v_call: TRBV2; clone_size: .; j_call: TRBJ1-5; d_call: .; cdr3_aa: CASSEAFGPGVNQPQHF; cdr3_nt: TGTGCCAGCAGTGAAGCTTTCGGGCCCGGGGTCAATCAGCCCCAGCATTTT
v_call: TRBV5-1; clone_size: .; j_call: TRBJ1-2; d_call: .; cdr3_aa: CASSLDSNYGYTF; cdr3_nt: TGCGCCAGCAGCTTGGACAGCAACTATGGCTACACCTTC
v_call: TRBV7-6; clone_size: once; j_call: TRBJ1-6; d_call: TRBD1; cdr3_aa: CASSLSTGGSYNSPLHF; cdr3_nt: TGTGCCAGCAGCTTATCGACAGGGGGCTCCTATAATTCACCCCTCCACTTT
v_call: TRBV7-9; clone_size: .; j_call: TRBJ1-1; d_call: .; cdr3_aa: CASSSPGGSGNTEAFF; cdr3_nt: TGTGCCAGCAGCTCCCCGGGGGGTTCGGGAAACACTGAAGCTTTCTTT
v_call: TRBV6-5; clone_size: .; j_call: TRBJ1-5; d_call: .; cdr3_aa: CASSYSRRDQPQHF; cdr3_nt: TGTGCCAGCAGTTACTCGAGGCGGGATCAGCCCCAGCATTTT
v_call: TRBV7-9; clone_size: .; j_call: TRBJ1-2; d_call: .; cdr3_aa: CASSLGGGLYGYTF; cdr3_nt: TGTGCCAGCAGCCTCGGGGGAGGATTATATGGCTACACCTTC
v_call: TRBV10-3; clone_size: .; j_call: TRBJ1-2; d_call: .; cdr3_aa: CAIYFTPYGYTF; cdr3_nt: TGTGCCATCTATTTCACTCCCTATGGCTACACCTTC
v_call: TRBV6-5; clone_size: .; j_call: TRBJ1-1; d_call: .; cdr3_aa: CASSYYNEAFF; cdr3_nt: TGTGCCAGCAGTTACTACAATGAAGCTTTCTTT
v_call: TRBV2; clone_size: medium-sized; j_call: TRBJ2-1; d_call: TRBD1; cdr3_aa: CASSAGTGDLF; cdr3_nt: TGTGCCAGCAGCGCCGGGACAGGGGACCTCTTC
v_call: TRBV7-9; clone_size: .; j_call: TRBJ2-7; d_call: TRBD1; cdr3_aa: CASSLTGESYEQYF; cdr3_nt: TGTGCCAGCAGCCTGACAGGGGAGTCCTACGAGCAGTACTTC
v_call: TRBV19; clone_size: .; j_call: TRBJ2-5; d_call: TRBD2; cdr3_aa: CASSGGGVTQYF; cdr3_nt: TGTGCCAGTTCCGGCGGGGGGGTGACCCAGTACTTC
v_call: TRBV6-5; clone_size: once; j_call: TRBJ2-3; d_call: .; cdr3_aa: CASSYVDSTTDTQYF; cdr3_nt: TGTGCCAGCAGTTACGTGGACAGCACCACAGATACGCAGTATTTT
v_call: TRBV2; clone_size: few; j_call: TRBJ1-3; d_call: .; cdr3_aa: CASLGNTIYF; cdr3_nt: TGTGCCAGCCTTGGAAACACCATATATTTT
v_call: TRBV18; clone_size: .; j_call: TRBJ2-5; d_call: TRBD1; cdr3_aa: CASSPTTGEETQYF; cdr3_nt: TGTGCCAGCTCACCAACAACAGGGGAAGAGACCCAGTACTTC
v_call: TRBV7-8; clone_size: .; j_call: TRBJ2-7; d_call: TRBD1; cdr3_aa: CASSLRQGDSYEQYF; cdr3_nt: TGTGCCAGCAGCTTGAGACAGGGCGACTCCTACGAGCAGTACTTC
v_call: TRBV6-4; clone_size: .; j_call: TRBJ2-5; d_call: TRBD2; cdr3_aa: CASSRLAGSETQYF; cdr3_nt: TGTGCCAGCAGTCGACTAGCCGGGTCGGAGACCCAGTACTTC
v_call: TRBV7-9; clone_size: few; j_call: TRBJ2-1; d_call: TRBD2; cdr3_aa: CASSPGLAGYNEQFF; cdr3_nt: TGTGCCAGCAGCCCCGGACTAGCGGGGTACAATGAGCAGTTCTTC
v_call: TRBV4-3; clone_size: .; j_call: TRBJ2-1; d_call: TRBD2; cdr3_aa: CASSQRSGGKSYNEQFF; cdr3_nt: TGCGCCAGCAGCCAACGTAGCGGGGGGAAATCCTACAATGAGCAGTTCTTC